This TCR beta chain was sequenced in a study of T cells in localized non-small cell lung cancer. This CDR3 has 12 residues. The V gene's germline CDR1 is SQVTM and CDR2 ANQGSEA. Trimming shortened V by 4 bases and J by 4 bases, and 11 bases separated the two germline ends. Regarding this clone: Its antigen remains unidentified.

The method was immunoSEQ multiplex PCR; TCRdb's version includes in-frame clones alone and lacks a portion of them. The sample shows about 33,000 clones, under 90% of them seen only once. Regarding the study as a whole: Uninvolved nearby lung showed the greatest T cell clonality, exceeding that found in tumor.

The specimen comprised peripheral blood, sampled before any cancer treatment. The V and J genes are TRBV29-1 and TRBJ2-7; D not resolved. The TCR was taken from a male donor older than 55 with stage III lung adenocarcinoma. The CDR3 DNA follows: TGCAGCGTTGTTGTGGTGCGGTACGAGCAGTACTTC. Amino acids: CSVVVVRYEQYF.